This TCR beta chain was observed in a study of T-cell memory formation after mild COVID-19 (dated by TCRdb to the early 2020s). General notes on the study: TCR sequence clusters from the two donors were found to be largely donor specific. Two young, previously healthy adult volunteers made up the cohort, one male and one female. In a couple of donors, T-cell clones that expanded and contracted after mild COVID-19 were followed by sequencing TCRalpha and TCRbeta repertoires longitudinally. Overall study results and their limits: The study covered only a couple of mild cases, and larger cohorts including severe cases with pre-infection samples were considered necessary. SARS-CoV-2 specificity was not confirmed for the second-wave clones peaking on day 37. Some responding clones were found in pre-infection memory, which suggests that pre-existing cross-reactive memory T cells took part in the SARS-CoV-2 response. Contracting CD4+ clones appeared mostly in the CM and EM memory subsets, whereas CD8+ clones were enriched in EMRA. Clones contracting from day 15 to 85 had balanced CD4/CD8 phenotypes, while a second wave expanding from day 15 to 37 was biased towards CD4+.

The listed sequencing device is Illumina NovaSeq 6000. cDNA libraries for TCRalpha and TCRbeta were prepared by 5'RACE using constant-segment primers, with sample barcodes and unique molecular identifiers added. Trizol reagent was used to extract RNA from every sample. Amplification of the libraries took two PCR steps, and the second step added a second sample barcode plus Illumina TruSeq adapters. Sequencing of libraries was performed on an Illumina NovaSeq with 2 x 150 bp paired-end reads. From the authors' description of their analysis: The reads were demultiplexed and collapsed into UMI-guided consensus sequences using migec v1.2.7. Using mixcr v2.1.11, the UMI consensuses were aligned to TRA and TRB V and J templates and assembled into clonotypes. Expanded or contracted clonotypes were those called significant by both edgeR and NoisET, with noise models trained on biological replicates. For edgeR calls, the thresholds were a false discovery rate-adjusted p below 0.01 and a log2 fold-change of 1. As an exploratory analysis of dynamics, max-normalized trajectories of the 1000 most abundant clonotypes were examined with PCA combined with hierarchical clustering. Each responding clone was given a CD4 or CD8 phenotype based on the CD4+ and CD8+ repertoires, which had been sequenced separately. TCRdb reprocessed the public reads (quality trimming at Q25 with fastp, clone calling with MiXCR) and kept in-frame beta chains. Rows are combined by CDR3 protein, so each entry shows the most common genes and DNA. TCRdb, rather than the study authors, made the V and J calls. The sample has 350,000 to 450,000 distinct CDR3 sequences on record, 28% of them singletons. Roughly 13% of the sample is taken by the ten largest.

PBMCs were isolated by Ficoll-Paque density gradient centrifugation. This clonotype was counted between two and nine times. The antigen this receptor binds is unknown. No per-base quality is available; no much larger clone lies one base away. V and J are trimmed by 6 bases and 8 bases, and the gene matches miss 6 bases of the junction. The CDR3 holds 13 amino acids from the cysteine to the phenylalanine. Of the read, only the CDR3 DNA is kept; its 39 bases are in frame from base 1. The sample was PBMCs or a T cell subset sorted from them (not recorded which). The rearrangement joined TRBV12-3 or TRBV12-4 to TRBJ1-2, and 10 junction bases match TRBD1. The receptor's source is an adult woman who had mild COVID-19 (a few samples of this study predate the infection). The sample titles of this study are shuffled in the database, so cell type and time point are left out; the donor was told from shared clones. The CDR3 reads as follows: CASRNRDRGGYTF. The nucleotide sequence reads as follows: TGTGCCAGCAGAAACCGGGACAGGGGAGGCTACACCTTC.